This T cell receptor beta chain was sequenced during a study of blood T cell repertoires in COVID-19. At the level of the study: Donors in the United States, Italy and Spain gave samples during acute or convalescent COVID-19.

The table lists this clone with a count of one. The protocol was immunoSEQ multiplex PCR, while the TCRdb copy is restricted to in-frame clones and leaves out a portion. Of under 300,000 clones listed, more than 75% are singletons. Trimming left V 5 bases short and J 5 bases short, with 9 bases between. This CDR3 has 13 residues. What was sequenced was peripheral blood. This TCR was recovered from a woman in her 40s who had recovered from COVID-19. V usage is TRBV12-3 or TRBV12-4 and J usage is TRBJ2-2; D remains unclear. The DNA for the CDR3 is TGTGCCAGCAGTCCCAGGCTGACCGGGGAGCTGTTTTTT. Protein sequence: CASSPRLTGELFF.